Below are 15 T cell receptor beta chains sequenced from a single sample in a study of blood T cell repertoires in COVID-19. Profiling relied on immunoSEQ multiplex PCR, and the TCRdb table lists in-frame clones only, not all of them. The sample contains about 320,000 clones, roughly 85% of which appear only once. The specimen sequenced was PBMCs or T cells enriched from blood (not recorded which). All receptors derive from a woman aged 25 to 39 who had been exposed to COVID-19.

This chain uses TRBV5-1 with TRBJ2-3; 9 bases agree with TRBD2. Germline V CDR1 and CDR2: SGHRS, YFSETQ. The CDR3 has 16 residues. The junction had 8 bases not matched to a gene; V was cut back by 0 bases and J by 6 bases. The CDR3 loop is CASSLEAGGPWDTQYF. CDR3 DNA: TGCGCCAGCAGCTTGGAGGCGGGAGGGCCATGGGATACGCAGTATTTT.

J is TRBJ2-2 and V is TRBV5-1, with D tentatively TRBD1 (6 bases). The ends were cut back, 4 bases at V and 4 bases at J, with 17 bases in the middle. Germline CDR1 and CDR2: SGHRS and YFSETQ. This CDR3 is built from 16 residues. DNA of the CDR3: TGCGCCAGCAGCCCTAGGCCAGGGGATGGCACCGGGGAGCTGTTTTTT. This encodes CASSPRPGDGTGELFF.

V and J are TRBV19 and TRBJ1-2; TRBD1 aligns across 8 bases. V trimming: 5 bases; J trimming: 4 bases; junction bases outside the gene matches: 9. CDR1 is LNHDA and CDR2 is SQIVND in the germline V gene (reference sequence). This CDR3 spans 15 amino acids. The CDR3 DNA reads as TGTGCCAGTAGTCCCGGACAGGGTGGGGGCTATGGCTACACCTTC. It yields the protein CASSPGQGGGYGYTF.

The CDR3 DNA reads as TGTGCCAGCCGACGGGACAGACCTTCCTACGAGCAGTACTTC. Amino acid sequence: CASRRDRPSYEQYF. This rearrangement joins TRBV2 to TRBJ2-7; 7 nucleotides line up with TRBD1. Germline CDR1 reads SNHLY; CDR2 reads FYNNEI. The CDR3 has 14 amino acids. V was clipped by 8 bases and J by 1 base; unmatched bases: 8.

The rearrangement joins TRBV9 to TRBJ1-3; TRBD1 agrees at 7 bases. CDR1 and CDR2 from the germline V gene are SGDLS and YYNGEE. This CDR3 is built from 15 residues. With 3 bases clipped from V and 7 bases from J, the junction kept 10 bases outside the gene matches. In DNA form, the CDR3 reads TGTGCCAGCAGCGAGGTACAGGGGCCCCTGAACACCATATATTTT. Translation: CASSEVQGPLNTIYF.

The V and J genes are TRBV2 and TRBJ2-7, with D unclear. The CDR3 has 11 amino acids. CDR1 is SNHLY and CDR2 is FYNNEI in the germline V gene. The ends were cut back, 6 bases at V and 3 bases at J, with 6 bases in the middle. The CDR3 sequence is CASSLNYEQYF. In DNA form, the CDR3 reads TGTGCCAGCAGCCTAAACTACGAGCAGTACTTC.

The V call is TRBV7-9, the J call TRBJ2-3; possibly TRBD2 for D (5 bases). Germline V gene data show CDR1 as SEHNR and CDR2 as FQNEAQ (reference sequence). CDR3 length: 13 residues. V lost 1 base and J lost 15, with 17 bases in between. CDR3 loop: CASSLDFGSPSYF. CDR3 coding DNA: TGTGCCAGCAGCTTAGATTTTGGGAGTCCCTCTTATTTT.

This chain links TRBV3-1 (or the pseudogene TRBV3-2) with TRBJ2-6; D may be TRBD2 (5 bases). Per the germline V gene, CDR1 is LGHDT and CDR2 is YNNKEL (reference sequence). The CDR3 sequence is 16 residues long. V was pared by 10 bases and J by 0 bases, with 16 bases between. The CDR3 region has the DNA TGTGCCATCGGGAACCGAGTGGGCTCTGGGGCCAACGTCCTGACTTTC. As protein: CAIGNRVGSGANVLTF.

The chain uses TRBV7-3 and TRBJ1-6; tentatively, D is TRBD1 (6 bases). Germline assignment: CDR1 SGHTA and CDR2 FQGTGA. There are 16 residues in the CDR3. V was clipped by 4 bases and J by 7 bases, with 17 bases between them. The DNA for the CDR3 is TGTGCCAGCAGCTCTGGCATAAGGGGGTCCAATTCACCCCTCCACTTT. Amino acids: CASSSGIRGSNSPLHF.

V usage is TRBV19 and J usage is TRBJ1-1, with TRBD1 matching over 8 bases. Unmatched junction bases numbered 6, after V lost 7 bases and J lost 5 bases. Germline V gene lookup returns CDR1 LNHDA and CDR2 SQIVND (reference sequence). This CDR3 spans 13 amino acids. CDR3 protein: CASKTGGRTEAFF. In nucleotides, the CDR3 is TGTGCCAGTAAAACAGGGGGGAGGACTGAAGCTTTCTTT.

The chain joins TRBV6-5 to TRBJ2-5, with D uncertain. Germline V gene sequence: CDR1 MNHEY, CDR2 SVGAGI. V gave up 0 bases and J gave up 5 bases, with 13 bases separating them. The CDR3 runs to 15 residues. The CDR3 bases are TGTGCCAGCAGTTACTCGAGTACTGCTTCGGAGACCCAGTACTTC. Residues: CASSYSSTASETQYF.

CDR3 bases: TGTGCCAGCTCACCACTTAGCAGTCAGAACACTGAAGCTTTCTTT. It codes for CASSPLSSQNTEAFF. The chain carries TRBV18 and TRBJ1-1, with D uncertain. The CDR3 length is 15 residues. Germline CDR1 and CDR2: KGHSH and LQKENI. Trimming left V 1 base short and J 1 base short, with 10 bases between.

The rearrangement uses TRBV19 and TRBJ2-1, with D possibly matching TRBD1 (5 bases). Germline values: CDR1 LNHDA, CDR2 SQIVND (reference sequence). Trimming removed 4 bases at V and 8 bases at J, with 15 bases between. The CDR3 contains 14 residues. The CDR3 here is CASSNRRLIDEQFF. CDR3 bases: TGTGCCAGTAGTAACAGGAGACTTATCGATGAGCAGTTCTTC.

The chain recombines TRBV24-1 with TRBJ2-3; the D is unclear. V lost 3 bases and J lost 5, with 14 bases in between. CDR1 and CDR2 (germline): KGHDR, SFDVKD. There are 15 residues in the CDR3. The CDR3 reads CATSDPLRRLDTQYF. The CDR3 DNA reads TGTGCCACCAGTGATCCTCTGCGACGACTAGATACGCAGTATTTT.

Of note for this clone: Other DNA sequences in the same sample also yield this CDR3. The J gene is TRBJ2-7, the V gene TRBV4-1; the D gene is possibly TRBD2 (5 bases). The V gene's germline CDR1 is MGHRA and CDR2 YSYEKL. Trimming left V 1 base short and J 0 bases short, with 10 bases between. CDR3 length: 15 residues. Here the CDR3 DNA reads TGCGCCAGCAGCCAAGTCAGCGGAAGCTCCTACGAGCAGTACTTC. It yields the protein CASSQVSGSSYEQYF.